This is a list of T cell receptor beta chains from one sample in a study of cytomegalovirus exposure and HLA in healthy donors. Data came from immunoSEQ multiplex PCR; TCRdb stores just in-frame clones and leaves some out. The sample has roughly 130,000 clones; approximately 79% are singletons. Sequencing input: PBMCs. The receptors derive from a man aged 18 to 29 in good health and CMV-seropositive. Each CDR3 is given with its conserved first and last residue. A D gene is named only where the DNA matches it firmly. The size of a clone is reported for some rows only, either as once, few or many, or as a class for expanded clones.

D: TRBD2; size: NA; length: 16; V: TRBV9; J: TRBJ2-7; CDR3: CASSPPGTSGSYEQYF; DNA: TGTGCCAGCAGCCCCCCGGGGACTAGCGGTTCCTACGAGCAGTACTTC
D: NA; size: NA; length: 15; V: TRBV6-5; J: TRBJ1-5; CDR3: CASSRTADSNQPQHF; DNA: TGTGCCAGCAGTCGGACAGCCGATAGCAATCAGCCCCAGCATTTT
D: NA; size: NA; length: 14; V: TRBV27; J: TRBJ2-7; CDR3: CASSLSLTGTQQYF; DNA: TGTGCCAGCAGTTTATCGTTGACAGGTACTCAGCAGTACTTC
D: TRBD1; size: NA; length: 15; V: TRBV4-1; J: TRBJ1-5; CDR3: CASSYRGRSDQPQHF; DNA: TGCGCCAGCAGTTACAGGGGGCGATCAGATCAGCCCCAGCATTTT
D: TRBD2; size: NA; length: 15; V: TRBV7-9; J: TRBJ2-7; CDR3: CASSSSGRELYEQYF; DNA: TGTGCCAGCAGCTCTAGCGGGAGAGAGCTCTACGAGCAGTACTTC
D: TRBD1; size: NA; length: 13; V: TRBV6-4; J: TRBJ1-2; CDR3: CASSDGQGVGYTF; DNA: TGTGCCAGCAGTGATGGACAGGGGGTTGGCTACACCTTC
D: NA; size: NA; length: 15; V: TRBV10-3; J: TRBJ1-1; CDR3: CAISERDFTDTEAFF; DNA: TGTGCCATCAGTGAACGGGACTTCACGGACACTGAAGCTTTCTTT
D: NA; size: NA; length: 14; V: TRBV4-1; J: TRBJ2-1; CDR3: CASSPRGRGGEQFF; DNA: TGCGCCAGCAGCCCCCGGGGAAGGGGAGGCGAGCAGTTCTTC
D: NA; size: NA; length: 16; V: TRBV19; J: TRBJ2-1; CDR3: CASRQDSGLSYNEQFF; DNA: TGTGCCAGCCGTCAAGATTCAGGACTAAGTTACAATGAGCAGTTCTTC
D: NA; size: once; length: 13; V: TRBV19; J: TRBJ1-1; CDR3: CASTPRGNTEAFF; DNA: TGTGCCAGTACCCCTAGGGGGAACACTGAAGCTTTCTTT
D: NA; size: once; length: 14; V: TRBV19; J: TRBJ1-5; CDR3: CASISRGSNQPQHF; DNA: TGTGCCAGTATTAGCCGGGGGAGCAATCAGCCCCAGCATTTT
D: TRBD1; size: once; length: 15; V: TRBV5-6; J: TRBJ1-2; CDR3: CASSPRQGFLYGYTF; DNA: TGTGCCAGCAGCCCACGACAGGGTTTCCTCTATGGCTACACCTTC
D: TRBD1; size: NA; length: 16; V: TRBV19; J: TRBJ2-3; CDR3: CASSLGQGSWTDTQYF; DNA: TGTGCCAGTAGTTTGGGACAGGGGAGCTGGACAGATACGCAGTATTTT
D: NA; size: NA; length: 11; V: TRBV7-2; J: TRBJ2-1; CDR3: CASRLVSEQFF; DNA: TGTGCCAGCCGCCTAGTGAGTGAGCAGTTCTTC